This T cell receptor (beta chain) was identified in a study of T cell responses to AZD1222 COVID-19 vaccine. V shed 6 bases and J shed 5 bases, with 11 bases lying between them. Germline loops: CDR1 SEHNR, CDR2 FQNEAQ (reference sequence). This CDR3 is built from 12 residues. Only in-frame clones appear in the TCRdb table, and some are missing; sequencing was by immunoSEQ multiplex PCR. Here the sample spans 74,000 or so clones, about 88% being singletons. The TCR originated in an adult in good health. The chain has TRBV7-9 and TRBJ2-7; possible D gene TRBD2, 6 bases. Here the sequenced sample was peripheral blood, taken on day 0 of AZD1222 vaccination. In nucleotides, the CDR3 is TGTGCCAGCAGGGAGGGGATCGACGAGCAGTACTTC. It encodes CASREGIDEQYF. Supplemented by reference TRBV7-9 and TRBJ2-7, the full variable domain reads DTGVSQNPRHKITKRGQNVTFRCDPISEHNRLYWYRQTLGQGPEFLTYFQNEAQLEKSRLLSDRFSAERPKGSFSTLEIQRTEQGDSAMYLCASREGIDEQYFGPGTRLTVT.